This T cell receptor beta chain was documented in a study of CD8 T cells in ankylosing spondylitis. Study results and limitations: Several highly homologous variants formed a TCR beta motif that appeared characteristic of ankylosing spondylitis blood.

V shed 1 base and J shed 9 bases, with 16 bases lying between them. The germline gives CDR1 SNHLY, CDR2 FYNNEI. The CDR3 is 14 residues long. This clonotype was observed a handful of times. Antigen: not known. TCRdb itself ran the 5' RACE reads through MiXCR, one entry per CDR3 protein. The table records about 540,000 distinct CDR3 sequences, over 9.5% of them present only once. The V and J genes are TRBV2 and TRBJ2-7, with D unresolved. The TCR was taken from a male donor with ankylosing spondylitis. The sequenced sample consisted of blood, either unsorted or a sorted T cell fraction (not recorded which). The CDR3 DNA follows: TGTGCCAGCAGTGAAGGGTCAGGAATACGAGGGCAGTACGTC. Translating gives CASSEGSGIRGQYV.